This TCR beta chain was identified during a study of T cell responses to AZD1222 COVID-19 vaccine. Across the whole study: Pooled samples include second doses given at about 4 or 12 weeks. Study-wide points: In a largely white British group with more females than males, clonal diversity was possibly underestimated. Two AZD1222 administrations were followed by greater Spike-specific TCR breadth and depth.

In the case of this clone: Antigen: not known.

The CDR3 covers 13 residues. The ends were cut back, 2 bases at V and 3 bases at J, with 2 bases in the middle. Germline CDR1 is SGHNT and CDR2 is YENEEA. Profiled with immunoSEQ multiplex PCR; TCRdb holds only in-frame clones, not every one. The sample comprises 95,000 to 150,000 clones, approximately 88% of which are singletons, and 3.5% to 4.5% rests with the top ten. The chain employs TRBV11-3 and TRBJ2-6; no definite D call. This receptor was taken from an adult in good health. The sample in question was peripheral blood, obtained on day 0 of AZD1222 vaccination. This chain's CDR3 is CASSLNGANVLTF. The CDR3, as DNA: TGTGCCAGCAGCTTAAATGGGGCCAACGTCCTGACTTTC.